This record covers a single T cell receptor beta chain. Its antigen is unknown. The source of the sample is a study of T cell responses to AZD1222 COVID-19 vaccine. Broader study findings: Sampling captured repertoires only after the peak T cell response. Baseline seropositives among AZD1222 recipients totaled only five to seven.

Assay used: immunoSEQ multiplex PCR; TCRdb lists only in-frame clones, some missing. The repertoire holds over 110,000 clones, 90% seen once, with approximately 1.6% in the top ten. The origin of this receptor is an adult who received the AZD1222 COVID-19 vaccine. The specimen was peripheral blood, collected 28 days after the second AZD1222 dose.

This CDR3 is CASSSKLSSYNSPLHF. Written as DNA, the CDR3 is TGTGCCAGCAGTTCGAAGTTGAGCTCCTATAATTCACCCCTCCACTTT. The chain employs TRBV6-5 and TRBJ1-6; D not resolved. The CDR3 spans 16 residues. Germline lookup yields CDR1 MNHEY and CDR2 SVGAGI. Trimming pared 4 bases from V and 0 bases from J, leaving 10 bases between.